This paragraph reports one TCR beta chain. Healthy Caucasians from Russia aged about 6 to 90 served as donors. Each sample provided at least 6 micrograms of extracted total RNA. This sample is drawn from a study of blood T cells in healthy people across ages. Together with a sample-barcoded 5' primer, a J-beta primer mix was included in a second PCR lasting roughly 6 to 12 cycles. MiXCR was run by TCRdb on the 5' RACE reads, yielding one entry per CDR3 protein. The sample includes about 780,000 distinct CDR3 sequences, 55% to 65% seen only once; the top ten take 25% to 35%. V was trimmed by 0 bases and J by 5 bases, leaving 19 bases between them. Germline V gene sequence: CDR1 LGHNA, CDR2 YSLEER. The CDR3 consists of 17 residues.

The source material was blood. The receptor comes from a man aged 25 to 40 in good health. The J gene is TRBJ2-5, the V gene TRBV4-3, with D perhaps matching TRBD1 or TRBD2 (5 bases each). CDR3 coding DNA: TGCGCCAGCAGCCAAGATTGGGCCCCACTGGGGGAGGAGACCCAGTACTTC. Translation gives CASSQDWAPLGEETQYF.